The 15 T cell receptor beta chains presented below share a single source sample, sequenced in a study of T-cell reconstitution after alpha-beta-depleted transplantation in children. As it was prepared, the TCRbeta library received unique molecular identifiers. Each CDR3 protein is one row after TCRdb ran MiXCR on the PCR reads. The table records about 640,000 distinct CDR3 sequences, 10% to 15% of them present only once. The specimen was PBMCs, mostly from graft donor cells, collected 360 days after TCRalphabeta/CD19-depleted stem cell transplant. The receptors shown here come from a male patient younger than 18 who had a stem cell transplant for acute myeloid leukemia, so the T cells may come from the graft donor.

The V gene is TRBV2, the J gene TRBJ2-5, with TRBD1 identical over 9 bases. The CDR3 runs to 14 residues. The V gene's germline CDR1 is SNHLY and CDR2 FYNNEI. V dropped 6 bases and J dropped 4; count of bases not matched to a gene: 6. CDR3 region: CASRSTGGGETQYF. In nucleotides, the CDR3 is TGTGCCAGCAGGAGCACAGGGGGCGGAGAGACCCAGTACTTC. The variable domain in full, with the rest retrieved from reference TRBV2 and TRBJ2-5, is EPEVTQTPSHQVTQMGQEVILRCVPISNHLYFYWYRQILGQKVEFLVSFYNNEISEKSEIFDDQFSVERPDGSNFTLKIRSTKLEDSAMYFCASRSTGGGETQYFGPGTRLLVL.

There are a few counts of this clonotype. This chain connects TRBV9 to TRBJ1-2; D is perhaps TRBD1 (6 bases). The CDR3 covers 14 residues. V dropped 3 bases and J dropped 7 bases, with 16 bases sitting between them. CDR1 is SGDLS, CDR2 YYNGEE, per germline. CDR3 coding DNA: TGTGCCAGCAGCGCGCCGCAGGGGCAGGGTGGCTACACCTTC. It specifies CASSAPQGQGGYTF.

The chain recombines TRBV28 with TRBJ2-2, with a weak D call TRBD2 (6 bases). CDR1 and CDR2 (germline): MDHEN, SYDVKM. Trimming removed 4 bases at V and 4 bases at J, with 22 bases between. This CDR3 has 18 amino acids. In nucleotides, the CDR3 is TGTGCCAGCAGTTCGACCATACTTGGGACTGCGACCACCGGGGAGCTGTTTTTT. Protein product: CASSSTILGTATTGELFF.

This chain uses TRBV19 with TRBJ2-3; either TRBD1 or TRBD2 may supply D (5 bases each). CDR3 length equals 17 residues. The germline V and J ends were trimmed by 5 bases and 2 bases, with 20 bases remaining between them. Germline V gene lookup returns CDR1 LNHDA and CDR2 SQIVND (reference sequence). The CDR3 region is CASSLIRDASTTDTQYF. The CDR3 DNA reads TGTGCCAGTAGTTTAATCCGGGACGCATCAACCACAGATACGCAGTATTTT.

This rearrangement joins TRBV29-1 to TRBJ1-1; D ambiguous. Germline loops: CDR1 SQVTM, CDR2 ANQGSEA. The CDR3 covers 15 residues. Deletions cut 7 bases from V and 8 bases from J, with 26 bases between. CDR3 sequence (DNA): TGCAGCGCTTCAGAACCGGTCGCTGGGGTAATGGAAGCTTTCTTT. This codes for CSASEPVAGVMEAFF.

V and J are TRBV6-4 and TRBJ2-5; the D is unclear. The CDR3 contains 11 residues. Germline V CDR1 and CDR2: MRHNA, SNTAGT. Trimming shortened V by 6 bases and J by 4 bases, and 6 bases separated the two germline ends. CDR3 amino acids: CASRPIETQYF. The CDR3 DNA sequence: TGTGCCAGCAGGCCCATAGAGACCCAGTACTTC.

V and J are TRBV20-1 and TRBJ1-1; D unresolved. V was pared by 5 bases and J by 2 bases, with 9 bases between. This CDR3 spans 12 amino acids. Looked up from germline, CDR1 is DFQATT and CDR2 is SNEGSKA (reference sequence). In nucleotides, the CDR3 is TGCAGTGCTTTCTGGCTTAACACTGAAGCTTTCTTT. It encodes CSAFWLNTEAFF.

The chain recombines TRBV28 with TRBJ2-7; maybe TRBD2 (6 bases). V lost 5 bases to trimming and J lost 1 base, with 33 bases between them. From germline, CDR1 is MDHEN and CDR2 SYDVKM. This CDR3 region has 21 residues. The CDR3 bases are TGTGCCAGCAGTCCTCCGACGGAACATCTTTGTGGCGGGAATAGTTCCTACGAGCAGTACTTC. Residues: CASSPPTEHLCGGNSSYEQYF.

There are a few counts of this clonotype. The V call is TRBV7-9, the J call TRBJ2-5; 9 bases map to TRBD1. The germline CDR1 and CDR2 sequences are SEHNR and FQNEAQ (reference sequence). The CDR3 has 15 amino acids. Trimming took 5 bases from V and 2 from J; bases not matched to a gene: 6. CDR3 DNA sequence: TGTGCCAGCAGCCCCGGGACAGGGACACAAGAGACCCAGTACTTC. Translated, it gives CASSPGTGTQETQYF.

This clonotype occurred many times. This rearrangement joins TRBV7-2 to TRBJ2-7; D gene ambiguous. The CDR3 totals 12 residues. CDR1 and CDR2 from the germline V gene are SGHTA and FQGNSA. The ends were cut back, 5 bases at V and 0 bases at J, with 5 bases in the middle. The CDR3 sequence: CASSRTSYEQYF. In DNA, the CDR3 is TGTGCCAGCAGCCGAACCTCCTACGAGCAGTACTTC.

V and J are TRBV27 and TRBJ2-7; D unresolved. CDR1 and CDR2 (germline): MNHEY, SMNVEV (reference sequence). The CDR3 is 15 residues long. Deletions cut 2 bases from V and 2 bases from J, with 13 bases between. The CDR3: CASSLDPRGTYEQYF. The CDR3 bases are TGTGCCAGCAGTTTAGACCCTCGCGGAACCTACGAGCAGTACTTC.

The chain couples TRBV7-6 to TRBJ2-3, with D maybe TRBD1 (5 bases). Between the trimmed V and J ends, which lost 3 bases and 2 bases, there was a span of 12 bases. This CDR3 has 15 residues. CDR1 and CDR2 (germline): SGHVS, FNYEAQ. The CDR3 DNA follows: TGTGCCAGCAGCTTGGACACGTGGGCCACAGATACGCAGTATTTT. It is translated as CASSLDTWATDTQYF.

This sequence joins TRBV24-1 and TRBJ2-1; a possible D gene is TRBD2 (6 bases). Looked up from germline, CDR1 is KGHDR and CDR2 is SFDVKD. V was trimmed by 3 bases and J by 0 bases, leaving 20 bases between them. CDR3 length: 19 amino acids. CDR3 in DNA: TGTGCCACCAGTGATGCCTCTACTAAATGGGAGGTCTCCTACAATGAGCAGTTCTTC. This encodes CATSDASTKWEVSYNEQFF.

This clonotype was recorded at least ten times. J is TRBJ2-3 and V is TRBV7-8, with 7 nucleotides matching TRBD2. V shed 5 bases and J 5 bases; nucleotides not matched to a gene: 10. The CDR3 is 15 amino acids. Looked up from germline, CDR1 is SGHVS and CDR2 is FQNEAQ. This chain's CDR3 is CASSRLGEGRDTQYF. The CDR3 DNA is TGTGCCAGCAGCCGGCTTGGGGAGGGGAGAGATACGCAGTATTTT. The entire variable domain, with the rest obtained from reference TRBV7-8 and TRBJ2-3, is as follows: GAGVSQSPRYKVAKRGQDVALRCDPISGHVSLFWYQQALGQGPEFLTYFQNEAQLDKSGLPSDRFFAERPEGSVSTLKIQRTQQEDSAVYLCASSRLGEGRDTQYFGPGTRLTVL.

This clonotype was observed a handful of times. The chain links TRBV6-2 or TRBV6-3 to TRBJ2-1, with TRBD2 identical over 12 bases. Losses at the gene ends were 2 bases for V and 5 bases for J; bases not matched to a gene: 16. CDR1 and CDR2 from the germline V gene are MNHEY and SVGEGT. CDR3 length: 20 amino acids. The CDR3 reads CASSYRPRTSGNKANNEQFF. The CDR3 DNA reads TGTGCCAGCAGTTACCGCCCCCGGACTAGCGGGAATAAAGCGAACAATGAGCAGTTCTTC.